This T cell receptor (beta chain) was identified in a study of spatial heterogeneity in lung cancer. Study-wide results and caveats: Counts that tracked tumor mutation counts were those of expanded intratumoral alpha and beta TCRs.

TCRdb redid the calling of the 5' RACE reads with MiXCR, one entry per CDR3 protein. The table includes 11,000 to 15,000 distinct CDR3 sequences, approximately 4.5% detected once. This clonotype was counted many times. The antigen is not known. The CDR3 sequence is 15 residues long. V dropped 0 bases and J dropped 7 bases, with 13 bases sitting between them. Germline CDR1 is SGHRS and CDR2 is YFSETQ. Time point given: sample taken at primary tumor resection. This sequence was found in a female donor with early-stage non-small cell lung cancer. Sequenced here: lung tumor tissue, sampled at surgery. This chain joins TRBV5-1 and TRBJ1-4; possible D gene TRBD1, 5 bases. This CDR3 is CASSLERGASEKLFF. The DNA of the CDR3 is TGCGCCAGCAGCTTGGAAAGAGGGGCCAGTGAAAAACTGTTTTTT.